These T cell receptor beta chains were read from a single sample in a study of OX40 agonist ivuxolimab in advanced cancers. The repertoire was sequenced with immunoSEQ multiplex PCR; TCRdb's copy has only in-frame clones and lacks some. Of more than 80,000 clones listed, roughly 94% are singletons. Sample: CD4+ or CD8+ T cells sorted from blood, taken in a trial of the OX40 agonist ivuxolimab. The receptors derive from an adult with an advanced solid tumor such as melanoma, head and neck, liver or kidney cancer. CDR3s include the opening cysteine and the closing phenylalanine or tryptophan. The D gene is left open where the match is weak. The size of a clone is reported for some rows only, either as once, few or many, or as a class for expanded clones.

v_call: TRBV13; clone_size: -; d_call: TRBD1; cdr3_length: 14; j_call: TRBJ1-6; cdr3_aa: CASSRDRVASPLHF; cdr3_nt: TGTGCCAGCAGCCGCGACAGGGTGGCCTCACCCCTCCACTTT
v_call: TRBV5-1; clone_size: -; d_call: -; cdr3_length: 11; j_call: TRBJ2-7; cdr3_aa: CASSFGLEQYF; cdr3_nt: TGCGCCAGCAGCTTCGGCCTCGAGCAGTACTTC
v_call: TRBV4-2; clone_size: -; d_call: -; cdr3_length: 15; j_call: TRBJ2-7; cdr3_aa: CASSQGGDTSYEQYF; cdr3_nt: TGTGCCAGCAGCCAGGGAGGGGACACCTCCTACGAGCAGTACTTC
v_call: TRBV4-3; clone_size: -; d_call: -; cdr3_length: 15; j_call: TRBJ1-2; cdr3_aa: CASSQEVGRRDGYTF; cdr3_nt: TGCGCCAGCAGCCAAGAGGTGGGGCGCAGGGATGGCTACACCTTC
v_call: TRBV6-1; clone_size: -; d_call: -; cdr3_length: 15; j_call: TRBJ2-1; cdr3_aa: CASSEFGKGFYEQFF; cdr3_nt: TGTGCCAGCAGTGAATTCGGAAAGGGGTTTTATGAGCAGTTCTTC
v_call: TRBV19; clone_size: -; d_call: -; cdr3_length: 13; j_call: TRBJ1-3; cdr3_aa: CASRTGTQNTIYF; cdr3_nt: TGTGCCAGTAGGACCGGGACACAAAACACCATATATTTT
v_call: TRBV6-1; clone_size: -; d_call: -; cdr3_length: 14; j_call: TRBJ2-3; cdr3_aa: CASTQRSSTDTQYF; cdr3_nt: TGTGCCAGCACCCAGCGCTCTAGCACAGATACGCAGTATTTT
v_call: TRBV6-5; clone_size: -; d_call: -; cdr3_length: 13; j_call: TRBJ1-1; cdr3_aa: CASSYGGYTEAFF; cdr3_nt: TGTGCCAGCAGTTACGGAGGGTACACTGAAGCTTTCTTT
v_call: TRBV28; clone_size: -; d_call: -; cdr3_length: 13; j_call: TRBJ1-4; cdr3_aa: CASSLTPRGELFF; cdr3_nt: TGTGCCAGCAGTTTAACCCCCCGGGGGGAACTGTTTTTT
v_call: TRBV7-9; clone_size: -; d_call: TRBD2; cdr3_length: 15; j_call: TRBJ2-1; cdr3_aa: CASSLGLATYNEQFF; cdr3_nt: TGTGCCAGCAGCTTAGGACTAGCTACCTACAATGAGCAGTTCTTC
v_call: TRBV28; clone_size: -; d_call: -; cdr3_length: 15; j_call: TRBJ1-2; cdr3_aa: CASIGIGVLKRGYTF; cdr3_nt: TGTGCCAGCATTGGTATAGGGGTTTTAAAGAGGGGCTACACCTTC
v_call: TRBV5-4; clone_size: -; d_call: -; cdr3_length: 16; j_call: TRBJ2-7; cdr3_aa: CASSGTRGVASYEQYF; cdr3_nt: TGTGCCAGCAGCGGGACCAGGGGAGTCGCCTCCTACGAGCAGTACTTC
v_call: TRBV5-6; clone_size: -; d_call: -; cdr3_length: 12; j_call: TRBJ2-5; cdr3_aa: CASSSGLLTQYF; cdr3_nt: TGTGCCAGCAGCTCCGGGCTTTTGACCCAGTACTTC
v_call: TRBV4-1; clone_size: -; d_call: -; cdr3_length: 13; j_call: TRBJ2-2; cdr3_aa: CASSPLLIRELFF; cdr3_nt: TGCGCCAGCAGCCCCCTTCTAATCCGGGAGCTGTTTTTT
v_call: TRBV2; clone_size: -; d_call: -; cdr3_length: 15; j_call: TRBJ2-3; cdr3_aa: CASRDPGSPSDTQYF; cdr3_nt: TGTGCCAGCAGGGATCCGGGATCTCCCTCAGATACGCAGTATTTT
v_call: TRBV11-3; clone_size: -; d_call: TRBD1; cdr3_length: 15; j_call: TRBJ1-5; cdr3_aa: CASSPDRGSNQPQHF; cdr3_nt: TGTGCCAGCAGCCCCGACAGGGGCAGCAATCAGCCCCAGCATTTT
v_call: TRBV5-1; clone_size: -; d_call: TRBD2; cdr3_length: 17; j_call: TRBJ2-5; cdr3_aa: CASSFRTSGGIQETQYF; cdr3_nt: TGCGCCAGCAGCTTCCGGACTAGCGGGGGGATCCAAGAGACCCAGTACTTC
v_call: TRBV4-3; clone_size: -; d_call: TRBD1; cdr3_length: 15; j_call: TRBJ1-2; cdr3_aa: CASSQDGQGAQGYTF; cdr3_nt: TGCGCCAGCAGCCAAGACGGACAGGGGGCGCAGGGCTACACCTTC
v_call: TRBV12-5; clone_size: -; d_call: -; cdr3_length: 17; j_call: TRBJ1-5; cdr3_aa: CASGFGIYSHRGQPQHF; cdr3_nt: TGTGCTAGTGGTTTTGGGATTTACTCTCACCGGGGACAGCCCCAGCATTTT
v_call: TRBV29-1; clone_size: -; d_call: TRBD1; cdr3_length: 12; j_call: TRBJ1-2; cdr3_aa: CSVIGTVDGYTF; cdr3_nt: TGCAGCGTAATAGGGACAGTCGATGGCTACACCTTC
v_call: TRBV30; clone_size: -; d_call: -; cdr3_length: 13; j_call: TRBJ2-7; cdr3_aa: CAWSRDLSYEQYF; cdr3_nt: TGTGCCTGGAGTAGGGATCTGTCCTACGAGCAGTACTTC
v_call: TRBV6-1; clone_size: -; d_call: -; cdr3_length: 16; j_call: TRBJ1-2; cdr3_aa: CASSDTQATGLYGYTF; cdr3_nt: TGTGCCAGCAGTGATACCCAAGCGACAGGACTTTATGGCTACACCTTC
v_call: TRBV19; clone_size: -; d_call: TRBD2; cdr3_length: 15; j_call: TRBJ2-3; cdr3_aa: CASSLLAGRADTQYF; cdr3_nt: TGTGCCAGTAGTCTTTTAGCGGGAAGGGCAGATACGCAGTATTTT
v_call: TRBV28; clone_size: -; d_call: -; cdr3_length: 19; j_call: TRBJ2-5; cdr3_aa: CASSFSSFQATENQETQYF; cdr3_nt: TGTGCCAGCAGTTTTAGCTCCTTCCAGGCAACCGAGAACCAAGAGACCCAGTACTTC
v_call: TRBV13; clone_size: -; d_call: TRBD1; cdr3_length: 13; j_call: TRBJ2-7; cdr3_aa: CASSYRDRVEQYF; cdr3_nt: TGTGCCAGCAGCTACCGGGACAGGGTCGAGCAGTACTTC
v_call: TRBV27; clone_size: few; d_call: -; cdr3_length: 13; j_call: TRBJ2-1; cdr3_aa: CASSLSRHDEQFF; cdr3_nt: TGTGCCAGCAGTTTATCCAGACACGATGAGCAGTTCTTC
v_call: TRBV4-1; clone_size: -; d_call: -; cdr3_length: 14; j_call: TRBJ2-1; cdr3_aa: CASSPSPAYDEQFF; cdr3_nt: TGCGCCAGCAGCCCCAGCCCCGCGTACGATGAGCAGTTCTTC
v_call: TRBV13; clone_size: -; d_call: -; cdr3_length: 12; j_call: TRBJ1-4; cdr3_aa: CASSFFREKLFF; cdr3_nt: TGTGCCAGCAGCTTTTTTAGGGAAAAACTGTTTTTT
v_call: TRBV19; clone_size: -; d_call: -; cdr3_length: 15; j_call: TRBJ1-2; cdr3_aa: CASTVRGRTNYGYTF; cdr3_nt: TGTGCCAGTACCGTTAGGGGACGGACCAACTATGGCTACACCTTC
v_call: TRBV2; clone_size: -; d_call: TRBD2; cdr3_length: 15; j_call: TRBJ2-7; cdr3_aa: CASRDLGGSSYEQYF; cdr3_nt: TGTGCCAGCAGGGACTTGGGAGGGAGCTCCTACGAGCAGTACTTC
v_call: TRBV21-1; clone_size: few; d_call: -; cdr3_length: 15; j_call: TRBJ1-2; cdr3_aa: CASYAEEGQNYGYTF; cdr3_nt: TGTGCCAGCTACGCCGAGGAGGGACAGAACTATGGCTACACCTTC
v_call: TRBV15; clone_size: -; d_call: TRBD1; cdr3_length: 14; j_call: TRBJ1-6; cdr3_aa: CAIAADRADSPLHF; cdr3_nt: TGTGCCATCGCCGCCGACAGGGCGGATTCACCCCTCCACTTT
v_call: TRBV5-8; clone_size: once; d_call: -; cdr3_length: 15; j_call: TRBJ1-2; cdr3_aa: CASSLESSARYGYTF; cdr3_nt: TGTGCCAGCAGCTTGGAGTCGAGTGCCCGATATGGTTACACCTTC
v_call: TRBV6-5; clone_size: -; d_call: -; cdr3_length: 14; j_call: TRBJ1-1; cdr3_aa: CASRPGGTNTEAFF; cdr3_nt: TGTGCCAGCAGGCCCGGGGGAACGAACACTGAAGCTTTCTTT
v_call: TRBV2; clone_size: -; d_call: -; cdr3_length: 13; j_call: TRBJ1-1; cdr3_aa: CASSDQANTEAFF; cdr3_nt: TGTGCCAGCAGTGATCAAGCGAACACTGAAGCTTTCTTT
v_call: TRBV11-2; clone_size: -; d_call: -; cdr3_length: 16; j_call: TRBJ2-7; cdr3_aa: CASSILGHSVSYEQYF; cdr3_nt: TGTGCCAGCAGTATATTAGGACATTCGGTATCCTACGAGCAGTACTTC
v_call: TRBV27; clone_size: -; d_call: -; cdr3_length: 13; j_call: TRBJ1-4; cdr3_aa: CASSPSVGEKLFF; cdr3_nt: TGTGCCAGCAGTCCATCCGTTGGGGAAAAACTGTTTTTT
v_call: TRBV9; clone_size: -; d_call: -; cdr3_length: 15; j_call: TRBJ2-3; cdr3_aa: CASSVVGASTDTQYF; cdr3_nt: TGTGCCAGCAGCGTAGTCGGGGCTAGCACAGATACGCAGTATTTT